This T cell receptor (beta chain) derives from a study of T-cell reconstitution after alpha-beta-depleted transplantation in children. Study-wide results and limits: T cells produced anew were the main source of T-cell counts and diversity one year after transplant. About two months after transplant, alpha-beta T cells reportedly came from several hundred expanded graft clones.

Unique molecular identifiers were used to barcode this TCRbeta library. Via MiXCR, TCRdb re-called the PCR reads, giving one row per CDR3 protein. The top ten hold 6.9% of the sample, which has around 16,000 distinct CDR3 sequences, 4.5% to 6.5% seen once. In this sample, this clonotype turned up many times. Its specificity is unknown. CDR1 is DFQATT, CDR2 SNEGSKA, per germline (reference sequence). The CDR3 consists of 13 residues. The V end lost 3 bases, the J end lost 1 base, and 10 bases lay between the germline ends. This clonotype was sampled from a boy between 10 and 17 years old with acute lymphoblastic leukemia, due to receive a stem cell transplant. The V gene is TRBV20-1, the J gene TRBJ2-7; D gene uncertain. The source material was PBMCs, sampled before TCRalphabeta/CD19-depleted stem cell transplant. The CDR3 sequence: CSARRQASYEQYF. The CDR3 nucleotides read TGCAGTGCTAGGCGTCAGGCTTCCTACGAGCAGTACTTC.